The 4 T cell receptor beta chains in this list originate from one sample, sequenced in a study of blood T cell repertoires in COVID-19. The method was immunoSEQ multiplex PCR; TCRdb's version includes in-frame clones alone and lacks a portion of them. The sample yields about 200,000 clones, roughly 82% seen once. The source material was PBMCs or T cells enriched from blood (not recorded which). All receptors come from a man aged 35 to 55 with acute COVID-19.

The V call is TRBV30, the J call TRBJ2-2, with D possibly matching TRBD1 (5 bases). Trimming pared 0 bases from V and 8 bases from J, leaving 10 bases between. The CDR3 has 13 residues. CDR1 is GTSNPN, CDR2 SVGIG, per germline (reference sequence). CDR3 in DNA: TGTGCCTGGAGTGTCTGGCAGGGAGGGGAGCTGTTTTTT. This encodes CAWSVWQGGELFF. The full variable domain, in which reference TRBV30 and TRBJ2-2 provide the parts outside the CDR3, is SQTIHQWPATLVQPVGSPLSLECTVEGTSNPNLYWYRQAAGRGLQLLFYSVGIGQISSEVPQNLSASRPQDRQFILSSKKLLLSDSGFYLCAWSVWQGGELFFGEGSRLTVL.

This chain joins TRBV11-2 and TRBJ2-2; D remains ambiguous. The CDR3 runs to 15 residues. Per germline, CDR1 SGHAT and CDR2 FQNNGV. V lost 4 bases, J lost 4 bases, and 13 bases lay in between. The CDR3 loop reads CASSSPPQSTGELFF. CDR3 DNA sequence: TGTGCCAGCAGCTCCCCCCCCCAGTCCACCGGGGAGCTGTTTTTT.

V gene TRBV19 combines with J gene TRBJ2-7; D is possibly TRBD2 (5 bases). This CDR3 is built from 12 residues. Germline V lookup: CDR1 LNHDA, CDR2 SQIVND (reference sequence). V was trimmed by 3 bases and J by 4 bases, leaving 7 bases between them. The CDR3 nucleotides read TGTGCCAGTAGTATGACGGGGTACGAGCAGTACTTC. Protein product: CASSMTGYEQYF.

V usage is TRBV25-1 and J usage is TRBJ2-1; 7 bases fit TRBD1. V was pared by 4 bases and J by 2 bases, with 8 bases of the junction left unmatched. Germline CDR1 MGHDK, CDR2 SYGVNS. The CDR3 runs 16 residues. CDR3 in amino acids: CASSGPGQATYNEQFF. The CDR3 coding sequence is TGTGCCAGCAGTGGCCCTGGACAGGCGACCTACAATGAGCAGTTCTTC. The whole variable domain, filled in from reference TRBV25-1 and TRBJ2-1, reads EADIYQTPRYLVIGTGKKITLECSQTMGHDKMYWYQQDPGMELHLIHYSYGVNSTEKGDLSSESTVSRIRTEHFPLTLESARPSHTSQYLCASSGPGQATYNEQFFGPGTRLTVL.